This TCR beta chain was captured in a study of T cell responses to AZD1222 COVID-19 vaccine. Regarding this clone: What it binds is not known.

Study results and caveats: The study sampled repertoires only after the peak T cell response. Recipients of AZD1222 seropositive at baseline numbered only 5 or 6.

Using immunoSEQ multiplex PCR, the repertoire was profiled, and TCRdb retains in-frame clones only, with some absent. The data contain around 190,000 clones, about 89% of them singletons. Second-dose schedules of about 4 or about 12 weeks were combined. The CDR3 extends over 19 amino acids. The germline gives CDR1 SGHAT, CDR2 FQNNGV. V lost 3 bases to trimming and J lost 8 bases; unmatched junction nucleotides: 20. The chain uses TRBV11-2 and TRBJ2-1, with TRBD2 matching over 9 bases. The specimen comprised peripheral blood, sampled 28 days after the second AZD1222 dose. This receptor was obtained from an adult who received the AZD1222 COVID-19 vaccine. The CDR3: CASSFIRAGGTRGGDEQFF. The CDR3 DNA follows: TGTGCCAGCAGCTTCATCAGAGCGGGGGGCACCCGGGGGGGCGATGAGCAGTTCTTC.